Presented here are 32 T cell receptor beta chains from one specimen sequenced in a study of response to subunit inactivated influenza vaccine. TCRdb ran MiXCR on the RT-PCR reads and lists one entry per CDR3 protein. Here the sample spans 450,000 to 700,000 distinct CDR3 sequences, 14% being singletons. The sample was PBMCs from blood, taken less than 13 days after vaccination. The source of these receptors is a man aged 50-60 years who received an inactivated influenza vaccine.

This clonotype has just a few counts. The chain is built from TRBV30 and TRBJ2-3; 10 nucleotides line up with TRBD2. The CDR3 spans 14 residues. V shed 3 bases and J 6 bases; nucleotides not matched to a gene: 6. Germline CDR1 and CDR2: GTSNPN and SVGIG (reference sequence). The CDR3 DNA reads TGTGCCTGGAGAAGGACTAGCGGATATGATACGCAGTATTTT. Translated: CAWRRTSGYDTQYF.

At least ten counts were recorded for this clonotype. The chain uses TRBV2 and TRBJ2-3, with a possible D match to TRBD2 (5 bases). Germline V gives CDR1 SNHLY, CDR2 FYNNEI. This CDR3 has 12 residues. V was shortened by 4 bases and J by 6 bases, with 8 bases between the two germline ends. CDR3 protein: CASSVDYDTQYF. CDR3 DNA sequence: TGTGCCAGCAGTGTAGACTACGATACGCAGTATTTT.

This clonotype was observed a handful of times. The V and J genes are TRBV12-3 or TRBV12-4 and TRBJ1-5; TRBD1 matches at 8 bases. The CDR3 runs to 13 residues. The ends lost 4 bases at V and 6 bases at J; junction bases unmatched: 2. This CDR3 reads CASSYDRGQPQHF. In nucleotides, the CDR3 is TGTGCCAGCAGTTATGACAGGGGTCAGCCCCAGCATTTT.

The chain is built from TRBV7-9 and TRBJ2-7; D remains ambiguous. Trimming left V 7 bases short and J 3 bases short, with 13 bases between. The CDR3 has 13 amino acids. Looked up from germline, CDR1 is SEHNR and CDR2 is FQNEAQ (reference sequence). This CDR3 reads CASNAGGNYEQYF. For the CDR3, the DNA is TGTGCCAGCAATGCCGGCGGAAACTACGAGCAGTACTTC.

V is TRBV7-2 and J is TRBJ1-1, with a weak D call TRBD1 (5 bases). V shed 7 bases and J shed 4 bases, with 16 bases lying between them. The CDR3 spans 14 residues. Per the germline V gene, CDR1 is SGHTA and CDR2 is FQGNSA. The CDR3 DNA is TGTGCCAGCACCCCGAAGTCAGGGATCACTGAAGCTTTCTTT. It is translated as CASTPKSGITEAFF. The full variable domain, with the rest looked up from reference TRBV7-2 and TRBJ1-1, is GAGVSQSPSNKVTEKGKDVELRCDPISGHTALYWYRQSLGQGLEFLIYFQGNSAPDKSGLPSDRFSAERTGGSVSTLTIQRTQQEDSAVYLCASTPKSGITEAFFGQGTRLTVV.

V usage is TRBV12-3 or TRBV12-4 and J usage is TRBJ2-2; D gene ambiguous. Trimming cost V 6 bases and J 3 bases, with 8 bases left between them. The CDR3 is 13 residues long. In nucleotides, the CDR3 is TGTGCCAGCAGGGGCCGGTACACCGGGGAGCTGTTTTTT. It specifies CASRGRYTGELFF.

This clonotype has only a few counts. V is TRBV15 and J is TRBJ2-5; weak D call: TRBD2 (5 bases). The germline CDR1 and CDR2 sequences are LNHNV and YYDKDF (reference sequence). Between the trimmed V and J ends, which lost 8 bases and 4 bases, there was a span of 14 bases. The CDR3 runs to 13 residues. The CDR3: CATELGGTETQYF. Written as DNA, the CDR3 is TGTGCCACCGAACTCGGAGGAACAGAGACCCAGTACTTC.

This clonotype was counted between two and nine times. CDR3: CASRPELNTGELFF. The CDR3 region has the DNA TGTGCCAGCAGACCAGAGCTGAACACCGGGGAGCTGTTTTTT. The rearrangement links TRBV2 to TRBJ2-2, with D unclear. The CDR3 loop spans 14 amino acids. Germline V CDR1 and CDR2: SNHLY, FYNNEI. The ends were cut back, 6 bases at V and 1 base at J, with 9 bases in the middle.

This CDR3 is CASSQPPDTNEQFF. CDR3 in DNA: TGTGCCAGCAGCCAACCCCCAGATACGAATGAGCAGTTCTTC. This chain joins TRBV3-1 and TRBJ2-1, with D hard to call. The CDR3 runs to 14 residues. V lost 2 bases to trimming and J lost 7 bases, with 12 bases between them. Germline loops: CDR1 LGHDT, CDR2 YNNKEL (reference sequence).

This clonotype has at least ten counts. The chain joins TRBV7-9 to TRBJ2-1; TRBD2 agrees at 8 bases. Germline CDR1 reads SEHNR; CDR2 reads FQNEAQ (reference sequence). Germline trimming cut 5 bases from V and 3 bases from J; bases unmatched to any gene: 9. This CDR3 spans 16 amino acids. The CDR3 loop is CASSPPSGSLYNEQFF. CDR3 coding DNA: TGTGCCAGCAGCCCCCCAAGCGGGAGCCTCTACAATGAGCAGTTCTTC.

This clonotype was seen only a few times. The CDR3 sequence: CASSPPVQNYGYTF. The CDR3 region has the DNA TGTGCCAGCTCACCCCCCGTGCAGAACTATGGCTACACCTTC. The rearrangement links TRBV18 to TRBJ1-2, with D unresolved. The V end lost 3 bases, the J end lost 2 bases, and 10 bases lay between the germline ends. The CDR3 extends over 14 amino acids. Germline CDR1 reads KGHSH; CDR2 reads LQKENI.

This clonotype was observed a single time. The chain is built from TRBV5-1 and TRBJ2-5, with a possible D match to TRBD1 (5 bases). Between the trimmed V and J ends, which lost 0 bases and 6 bases, there was a span of 15 bases. Germline loops: CDR1 SGHRS, CDR2 YFSETQ. This CDR3 spans 15 amino acids. The CDR3 is CASSLGSTVVKTQYF. For the CDR3, the DNA is TGCGCCAGCAGCTTGGGCTCGACAGTCGTAAAGACCCAGTACTTC.

The rearrangement links TRBV19 to TRBJ1-1; D is ambiguous. Germline values: CDR1 LNHDA, CDR2 SQIVND (reference sequence). Trimming pared 5 bases from V and 0 bases from J, leaving 13 bases between. The CDR3 has 15 amino acids. The DNA of the CDR3 is TGTGCCAGTAGTGTCCTCCCCGGGCTGAACACTGAAGCTTTCTTT. It translates to CASSVLPGLNTEAFF.

This clonotype was observed at least ten times. The chain uses TRBV3-1 and TRBJ2-5; either TRBD1 or TRBD2 may fit D (6 bases each). Germline lookup yields CDR1 LGHDT and CDR2 YNNKEL (reference sequence). The CDR3 consists of 15 residues. The ends were cut back, 0 bases at V and 7 bases at J, with 15 bases in the middle. DNA for the CDR3: TGTGCCAGCAGCCAAGATCACGGGGGCCACGGGACCCAGTACTTC. Translated: CASSQDHGGHGTQYF.

The chain has TRBV20-1 and TRBJ2-1, with 13 bases aligning to TRBD2. In germline, CDR1 is DFQATT, CDR2 SNEGSKA (reference sequence). The CDR3 extends over 13 amino acids. Trimming removed 8 bases from V and 4 bases from J; junction bases left unmatched: 2. Here the CDR3 reads CSTLAGGYNEQFF. CDR3 nucleotide sequence: TGCAGTACACTAGCGGGGGGGTACAATGAGCAGTTCTTC.

The rearrangement links TRBV28 to TRBJ2-2; possible D gene TRBD2, 6 bases. Germline V gene data show CDR1 as MDHEN and CDR2 as SYDVKM. The CDR3 runs to 16 residues. The V gene lost 4 bases and the J gene lost 1 base, with 13 bases spanning the gap. In DNA, the CDR3 is TGTGCCAGCAGTTCCGTGGGTAGCGGGAACACCGGGGAGCTGTTTTTT. The encoded protein is CASSSVGSGNTGELFF.

Only a few counts were recorded for this clonotype. The chain has TRBV11-2 and TRBJ1-1; possibly TRBD1 for D (6 bases). Germline CDR1 SGHAT, CDR2 FQNNGV. This CDR3 contains 15 residues. The ends were cut back, 5 bases at V and 0 bases at J, with 13 bases in the middle. This chain's CDR3 is CASSPLGGLNTEAFF. The CDR3 DNA follows: TGTGCCAGCAGCCCACTGGGGGGCCTGAACACTGAAGCTTTCTTT. Drawing the rest from reference TRBV11-2 and TRBJ1-1, the complete variable domain is EAGVAQSPRYKIIEKRQSVAFWCNPISGHATLYWYQQILGQGPKLLIQFQNNGVVDDSQLPKDRFSAERLKGVDSTLKIQPAKLEDSAVYLCASSPLGGLNTEAFFGQGTRLTVV.

This clonotype was seen more than once but under ten times. The chain employs TRBV7-9 and TRBJ2-1, with TRBD2 matching over 9 bases. Trimming removed 3 bases from V and 10 bases from J; junction bases left unmatched: 7. Germline V lookup: CDR1 SEHNR, CDR2 FQNEAQ (reference sequence). The CDR3 covers 14 residues. The CDR3 spells CASSFTPGLAEQFF. The CDR3 DNA is TGTGCCAGCAGCTTTACCCCGGGACTAGCCGAGCAGTTCTTC.

This clonotype has only a few counts. V and J are TRBV27 and TRBJ1-4, with TRBD1 as a possible D gene (6 bases). CDR1 is MNHEY, CDR2 SMNVEV, per germline (reference sequence). The length of the CDR3 is 15 residues. Trimming stripped 4 bases from V and 6 bases from J, with 15 bases between. The DNA of the CDR3 is TGTGCCAGCAGTTCCATGACAGGAGGAGATGAAAAACTGTTTTTT. Translating it yields CASSSMTGGDEKLFF.

This chain joins TRBV29-1 and TRBJ1-1; possibly TRBD1 for D (6 bases). This CDR3 spans 10 amino acids. The V gene's germline CDR1 is SQVTM and CDR2 ANQGSEA. In DNA form, the CDR3 reads TGCGGGGGGCTGAGCACTGAAGCTTTCTTT. It translates to CGGLSTEAFF.

V and J are TRBV12-3 or TRBV12-4 and TRBJ1-1, with D hard to call. The CDR3 covers 14 residues. The V and J ends lost 0 bases and 6 bases respectively, with 11 bases between them. The CDR3 region has the DNA TGTGCCAGCAGTTTAGCAGGTACTTTCGCTGAAGCTTTCTTT. It translates to CASSLAGTFAEAFF.

As to this clonotype: Germline and junction disagree at one end, which may indicate a read error. The rearrangement uses TRBV20-1 and TRBJ2-3; TRBD2 agrees at 12 bases. CDR1 and CDR2 from the germline V gene are DFQATT and SNEGSKA (reference sequence). The CDR3 runs to 15 residues. The CDR3 nucleotides read TGCAGTGCTAGAACTAGCGGGAGGCCCACAGATTCGCAGTATTTT. Translated, it gives CSARTSGRPTDSQYF.

The CDR3 reads CSAPGRASYEQYF. CDR3 sequence (DNA): TGCAGTGCTCCAGGACGGGCCTCCTACGAGCAGTACTTC. V is TRBV20-1 and J is TRBJ2-7; D ambiguous. V shed 5 bases and J shed 0 bases, with 11 bases lying between them. CDR1 DFQATT and CDR2 SNEGSKA come from the germline V gene (reference sequence). The CDR3 length is 13 residues.

A few counts support this clonotype. The CDR3 DNA sequence: TGCGCCAGCAGCTTGTCCCGACAGGAAGAGACCCAGTACTTC. Translating gives CASSLSRQEETQYF. The J gene is TRBJ2-5, the V gene TRBV5-1; D perhaps matches TRBD1 (6 bases). The CDR3 length is 14 residues. Per the germline V gene, CDR1 is SGHRS and CDR2 is YFSETQ. V was clipped by 1 base and J by 3 bases, with 10 bases between them.

The genes are TRBV7-9 and TRBJ2-5, with a weak D call TRBD1 (5 bases). The CDR3 runs to 13 residues. The V gene lost 7 bases and the J gene lost 5 bases, with 14 bases spanning the gap. Looked up from germline, CDR1 is SEHNR and CDR2 is FQNEAQ (reference sequence). The DNA of the CDR3 is TGTGCCAGCACTCTAGGGGCGTTTGAGACCCAGTACTTC. Its protein product is CASTLGAFETQYF.

This clonotype has at least ten counts. Here the CDR3 reads CASSLSVTHQETQYF. DNA for the CDR3: TGTGCCAGCAGCTTATCCGTGACTCACCAAGAGACCCAGTACTTC. V and J are TRBV7-2 and TRBJ2-5; D not certain. The V end lost 2 bases, the J end lost 0 bases, and 10 bases lay between the germline ends. Per germline, CDR1 SGHTA and CDR2 FQGNSA. CDR3 length: 15 amino acids.

This clonotype turned up a few times. V and J are TRBV6-5 and TRBJ2-5, with 8 nucleotides matching TRBD1. Losses at the gene ends were 4 bases for V and 5 bases for J; bases not matched to a gene: 9. The CDR3 covers 15 residues. Per the germline V gene, CDR1 is MNHEY and CDR2 is SVGAGI. CDR3 coding DNA: TGTGCCAGCAGTTCCTTAGGACAGGGTGGGGAGACCCAGTACTTC. Encoded protein: CASSSLGQGGETQYF.

This clonotype has only a few counts. The V and J genes are TRBV15 and TRBJ2-1, with 7 bases fitting TRBD2. Losses at the gene ends were 3 bases for V and 4 bases for J; bases not matched to a gene: 6. The CDR3 sequence is 15 residues long. Germline assignment: CDR1 LNHNV and CDR2 YYDKDF (reference sequence). In nucleotides, the CDR3 is TGTGCCACCAGCAGTAACCAGCGGGAATACAATGAGCAGTTCTTC. The encoded protein is CATSSNQREYNEQFF. Looking up the rest from reference TRBV15 and TRBJ2-1 gives the full variable domain: DAMVIQNPRYQVTQFGKPVTLSCSQTLNHNVMYWYQQKSSQAPKLLFHYYDKDFNNEADTPDNFQSRRPNTSFCFLDIRSPGLGDTAMYLCATSSNQREYNEQFFGPGTRLTVL.

This clonotype was observed many times. This chain connects TRBV7-8 to TRBJ1-3; a weak D match, TRBD1 (6 bases). The CDR3 covers 16 residues. Germline V gene lookup returns CDR1 SGHVS and CDR2 FQNEAQ. V gave up 5 bases and J gave up 0 bases, with 14 bases separating them. The CDR3 loop reads CASSPPLRGSGNTIYF. The CDR3 DNA reads TGTGCCAGCAGCCCCCCTCTCAGGGGCTCTGGAAACACCATATATTTT.

This clonotype was observed a few times. The chain uses TRBV28 and TRBJ2-1; TRBD2 agrees at 8 bases. The germline V gene encodes CDR1 MDHEN and CDR2 SYDVKM. Trimming at V came to 4 bases and at J to 2 bases, leaving 10 bases not matched to a gene. The CDR3 sequence is 17 residues long. DNA of the CDR3: TGTGCCAGCAGTTCCCCGGGTGGAGCGGGGGCCTACAATGAGCAGTTCTTC. Amino acid sequence: CASSSPGGAGAYNEQFF.

A single count supports this clonotype. The rearrangement uses TRBV4-2 and TRBJ2-7, with 9 bases lining up with TRBD1. J was trimmed by 3 bases and V by 1 base; bases with no gene match: 4. CDR1 is LGHNA, CDR2 YNFKEQ, per germline. This CDR3 is built from 15 residues. CDR3 nucleotides: TGTGCCAGCAGCCAAGGACAGGGGGGAATCTACGAGCAGTACTTC. It specifies CASSQGQGGIYEQYF.

This clonotype has more than one count but fewer than ten. The rearrangement joins TRBV11-2 to TRBJ2-2, with D unclear. The CDR3 runs 13 residues. Per germline, CDR1 SGHAT and CDR2 FQNNGV. With 4 bases removed from V and 6 bases from J, the gap between germline ends came to 9 bases. The CDR3 region is CASSSQWPGELFF. The CDR3 nucleotides read TGTGCCAGCAGCTCACAATGGCCCGGGGAGCTGTTTTTT.